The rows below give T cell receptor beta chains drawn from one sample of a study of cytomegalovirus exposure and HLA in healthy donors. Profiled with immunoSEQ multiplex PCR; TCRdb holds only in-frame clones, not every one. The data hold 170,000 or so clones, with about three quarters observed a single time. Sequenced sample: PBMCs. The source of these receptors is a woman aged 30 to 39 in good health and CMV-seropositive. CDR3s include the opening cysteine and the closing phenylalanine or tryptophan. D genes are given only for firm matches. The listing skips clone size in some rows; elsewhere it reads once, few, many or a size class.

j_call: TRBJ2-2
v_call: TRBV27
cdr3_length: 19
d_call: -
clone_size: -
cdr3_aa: CASSSKDVDTQRNTGELFF
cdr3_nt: TGTGCCAGCAGTTCAAAGGACGTGGACACTCAAAGGAACACCGGGGAGCTGTTTTTT

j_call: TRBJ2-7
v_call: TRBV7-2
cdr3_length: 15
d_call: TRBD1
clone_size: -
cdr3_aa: CASSPTRTGSYEQYF
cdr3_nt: TGTGCCAGCAGTCCCACCCGGACAGGGTCCTACGAGCAGTACTTC

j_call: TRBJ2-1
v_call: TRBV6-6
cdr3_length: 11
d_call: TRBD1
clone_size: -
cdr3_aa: CAIGTGGEQFF
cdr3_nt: TGTGCCATCGGGACAGGGGGTGAGCAGTTCTTC

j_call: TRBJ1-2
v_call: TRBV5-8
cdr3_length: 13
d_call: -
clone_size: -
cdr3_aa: CASSSPVLDGYTF
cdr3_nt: TGTGCCAGCAGCTCTCCGGTCTTGGATGGCTACACCTTC

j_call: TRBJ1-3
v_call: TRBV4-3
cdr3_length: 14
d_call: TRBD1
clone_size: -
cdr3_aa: CASSPQGAGNTIYF
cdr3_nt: TGCGCCAGCAGCCCACAGGGGGCTGGAAACACCATATATTTT

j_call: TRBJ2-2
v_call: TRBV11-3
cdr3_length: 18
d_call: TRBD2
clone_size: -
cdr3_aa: CASSFIWTGPGGTGELFF
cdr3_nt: TGTGCCAGCAGCTTCATCTGGACCGGACCGGGGGGTACCGGGGAGCTGTTTTTT

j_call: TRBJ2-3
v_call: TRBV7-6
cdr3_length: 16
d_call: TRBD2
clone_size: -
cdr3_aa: CASSLGFSGRSDTQYF
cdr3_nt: TGTGCCAGCAGCTTAGGGTTTAGCGGGAGATCAGATACGCAGTATTTT

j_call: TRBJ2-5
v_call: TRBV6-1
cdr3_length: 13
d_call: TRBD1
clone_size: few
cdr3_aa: CATGQPTGETQYF
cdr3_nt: TGTGCCACGGGACAGCCAACCGGGGAGACCCAGTACTTC

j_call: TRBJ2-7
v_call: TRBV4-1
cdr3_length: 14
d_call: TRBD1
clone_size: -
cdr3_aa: CASSHAQGWYEQYF
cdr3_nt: TGCGCCAGCAGCCACGCACAGGGGTGGTACGAGCAGTACTTC

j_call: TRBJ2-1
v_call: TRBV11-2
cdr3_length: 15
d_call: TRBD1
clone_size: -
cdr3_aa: CASSLDGAGGNEQFF
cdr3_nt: TGTGCCAGCAGCTTAGATGGGGCAGGGGGCAATGAGCAGTTCTTC

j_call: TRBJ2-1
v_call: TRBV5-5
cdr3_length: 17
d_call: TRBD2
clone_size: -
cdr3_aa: CASSGGTSGSFGNEQFF
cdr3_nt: TGTGCCAGCAGCGGGGGGACTAGCGGGAGCTTTGGCAATGAGCAGTTCTTC

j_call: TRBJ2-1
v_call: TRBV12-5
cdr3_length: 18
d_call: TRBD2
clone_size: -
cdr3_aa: CASVPGLAGVSSYNEQFF
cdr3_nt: TGTGCTAGTGTCCCGGGACTAGCGGGAGTTAGCTCCTACAATGAGCAGTTCTTC

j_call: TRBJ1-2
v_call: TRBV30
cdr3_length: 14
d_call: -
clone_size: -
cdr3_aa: CAFVPLREDGGYTF
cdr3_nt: TGTGCCTTCGTTCCCCTCAGGGAGGACGGCGGCTACACCTTC

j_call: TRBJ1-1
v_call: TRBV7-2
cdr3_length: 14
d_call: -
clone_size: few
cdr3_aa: CASSSFQVNTEAFF
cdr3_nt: TGTGCCAGCAGCTCATTTCAGGTGAACACTGAAGCTTTCTTT

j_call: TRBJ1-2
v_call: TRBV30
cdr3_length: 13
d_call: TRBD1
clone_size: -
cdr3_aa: CAWSAGQGGGYTF
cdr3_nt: TGTGCCTGGAGTGCGGGACAGGGAGGAGGCTACACCTTC

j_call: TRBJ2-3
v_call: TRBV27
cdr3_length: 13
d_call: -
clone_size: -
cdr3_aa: CASSFPSTDTQYF
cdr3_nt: TGTGCCAGCAGTTTCCCTAGCACAGATACGCAGTATTTT

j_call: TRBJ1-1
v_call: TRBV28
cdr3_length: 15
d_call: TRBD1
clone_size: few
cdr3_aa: CASSFLRGRATEAFF
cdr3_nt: TGTGCCAGCAGTTTTCTCAGGGGGCGCGCCACTGAAGCTTTCTTT

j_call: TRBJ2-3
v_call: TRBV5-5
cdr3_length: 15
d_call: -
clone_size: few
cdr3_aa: CASSYTGFGADTQYF
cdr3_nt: TGTGCCAGCAGCTATACAGGGTTCGGTGCAGATACGCAGTATTTT